This record covers a single T cell receptor (beta chain). Residents of about two dozen US areas, aged roughly 18 to 89 years, made up the participants. Sequencing was performed with immunoSEQ multiplex PCR; in TCRdb, only in-frame clones are kept and a portion is missing. The table has some 210,000 clones, approximately 80% seen once. The data originate from a study of blood T cell repertoires in COVID-19. About the research overall: PBMCs, B-cell-depleted T cells, or T cells provided the cDNA or gDNA that made up the material.

CDR1 and CDR2 from the germline V gene are LNHDA and SQIVND (reference sequence). The CDR3 covers 12 residues. V lost 3 bases to trimming and J lost 5 bases, with 7 bases between them. The receptor was derived from a man aged 25-45 years with acute COVID-19. The J gene is TRBJ2-5, the V gene TRBV19, with D maybe TRBD1 (6 bases). Specimen: PBMCs or T cells enriched from blood (not recorded which). The CDR3 nucleotides read TGTGCCAGTAGTATGAGGGGGGAGACCCAGTACTTC. Amino acid sequence: CASSMRGETQYF.